The clone carrying this T cell receptor (beta chain) has a single count. Sequenced by immunoSEQ multiplex PCR; TCRdb stores in-frame clones only, minus some. This repertoire shows tens of thousands of clones, roughly 88% found once; its top ten account for around 6%. CDR3 length: 15 amino acids. Trimming pared 5 bases from V and 2 bases from J, leaving 16 bases between. The germline CDR1 and CDR2 sequences are SGHRS and YFSETQ. The data were obtained in a study of blood T cell repertoires in COVID-19. Study at large: From T cells, B-cell-depleted T cells, or PBMCs came the material, which was cDNA or gDNA.

The chain combines TRBV5-1 with TRBJ1-1, with a tentative D call TRBD1 (5 bases). This TCR was sampled from a woman in her 70s with acute or convalescent COVID-19. Sample: peripheral blood. The CDR3 DNA follows: TGCGCCAGCAGTCCGAACGGGGGGTCTAACACTGAAGCTTTCTTT. Translation gives CASSPNGGSNTEAFF.